The 28 T cell receptor beta chains listed next were all sequenced from one sample in a study of blood T cell repertoires in COVID-19. Clones were sequenced by immunoSEQ multiplex PCR, and TCRdb holds only the in-frame ones, with some missing. The table records fewer than 300,000 clones, 80% to 95% of them present only once. The sample consisted of peripheral blood. These receptors came from a woman in her twenties or thirties with COVID-19, enrolled during active disease.

The CDR3 is CASPPPGLAGYTDTQYF. CDR3 DNA sequence: TGTGCCAGCCCGCCACCGGGACTAGCGGGATACACAGATACGCAGTATTTT. The genes are TRBV28 and TRBJ2-3; 13 nucleotides agree with TRBD2. The germline CDR1 and CDR2 sequences are MDHEN and SYDVKM. V gave up 8 bases and J gave up 2 bases; unmatched junction bases: 10. This CDR3 comprises 17 residues.

The V and J genes are TRBV19 and TRBJ2-3, with TRBD2 as a possible D gene (5 bases). Germline CDR1 reads LNHDA; CDR2 reads SQIVND (reference sequence). Trimming stripped 5 bases from V and 3 bases from J, with 21 bases between. CDR3 size: 17 residues. The chain's CDR3 is CASSHTRDPFSTDTQYF. DNA of the CDR3: TGTGCCAGTAGTCATACCCGGGATCCCTTTTCGACAGATACGCAGTATTTT.

This rearrangement joins TRBV5-4 to TRBJ2-7; 9 positions agree with TRBD1. The V and J ends lost 4 bases and 2 bases, in that order; junction bases with no gene match: 7. CDR1 is SGHNT and CDR2 is YYREEE in the germline V gene (reference sequence). The length of the CDR3 is 15 residues. For the CDR3, the DNA is TGTGCCAGCAGCGCGGGGACAGGGAACACCTACGAGCAGTACTTC. It is translated as CASSAGTGNTYEQYF.

The V and J genes are TRBV20-1 and TRBJ1-3, with D possibly TRBD1 on 5 matching bases. The germline V gene has CDR1 DFQATT and CDR2 SNEGSKA (reference sequence). CDR3 length: 10 residues. V lost 3 bases and J lost 12, with 9 bases in between. The CDR3 loop is CSARGLDIYF. Written as DNA, the CDR3 is TGCAGTGCTAGGGGACTAGACATATATTTT.

This clone came up once. V gene TRBV19 combines with J gene TRBJ2-3; 7 bases map to TRBD1. V lost 5 bases to trimming and J lost 0 bases; unmatched junction nucleotides: 8. Germline CDR1 LNHDA, CDR2 SQIVND (reference sequence). The CDR3 contains 16 residues. CDR3 in amino acids: CASSRQGAVSTDTQYF. The DNA for the CDR3 is TGTGCCAGTAGTCGACAGGGAGCCGTTAGCACAGATACGCAGTATTTT.

The chain employs TRBV10-3 and TRBJ2-5, with D maybe TRBD1 (6 bases). The length of the CDR3 is 15 residues. V was clipped by 4 bases and J by 2 bases, with 14 bases between them. The germline gives CDR1 ENHRY, CDR2 SYGVKD. The CDR3, as DNA: TGTGCCATCAGTGTAACAGGGAAGGAGCAAGAGACCCAGTACTTC. It yields the protein CAISVTGKEQETQYF.

This clone was counted a single time. This chain links TRBV19 with TRBJ2-1; TRBD2 matches at 12 bases. V shed 4 bases and J 4 bases; nucleotides not matched to a gene: 5. CDR1 and CDR2 from the germline V gene are LNHDA and SQIVND (reference sequence). The CDR3 loop spans 16 amino acids. The CDR3 DNA is TGTGCCAGTAGTAAGACTAGCGGGAGTTTATACAATGAGCAGTTCTTC. Translation: CASSKTSGSLYNEQFF.

The chain couples TRBV5-1 to TRBJ2-7, with TRBD2 identical over 7 bases. Germline V gene data show CDR1 as SGHRS and CDR2 as YFSETQ. CDR3 size: 15 residues. V shed 2 bases and J 0 bases; nucleotides not matched to a gene: 5. The CDR3 region is CASSFGLGDSYEQYF. In DNA, the CDR3 is TGCGCCAGCAGCTTCGGACTAGGGGACTCCTACGAGCAGTACTTC.

J is TRBJ2-7 and V is TRBV18, with a weak D call TRBD2 (6 bases). The CDR3 runs 14 residues. Trimming took off 5 bases at V and 3 bases at J, with 14 bases between the two ends. CDR1 is KGHSH and CDR2 is LQKENI in the germline V gene. The DNA for the CDR3 is TGTGCCAGCTCAGCCTCCGGGACTCTCTACGAGCAGTACTTC. Protein: CASSASGTLYEQYF.

V is TRBV13 and J is TRBJ2-5; 7 bases align to TRBD2. The CDR3 spans 14 residues. The V gene's germline CDR1 is PRHDT and CDR2 FYEKMQ (reference sequence). V was clipped by 1 base and J by 7 bases; unmatched bases: 6. CDR3 nucleotides: TGTGCCAGCAGCTTAGAACGCGGGAGTGGGACCCAGTACTTC. Translating gives CASSLERGSGTQYF.

The rearrangement uses TRBV7-9 and TRBJ1-1; D is unclear. Germline CDR1 SEHNR, CDR2 FQNEAQ (reference sequence). The V and J ends lost 10 bases and 4 bases respectively, with 19 bases between them. CDR3 length: 14 residues. CDR3 sequence: CAILHQAEGTEAFF. Here the CDR3 DNA reads TGTGCCATCCTTCATCAGGCGGAGGGCACTGAAGCTTTCTTT.

V and J are TRBV10-3 and TRBJ2-1; the D is unclear. The CDR3 consists of 11 residues. Per the germline V gene, CDR1 is ENHRY and CDR2 is SYGVKD. Trimming cost V 6 bases and J 9 bases, with 9 bases left between them. In DNA form, the CDR3 reads TGTGCCATCAGCGATACTGGTGAGCAGTTCTTC. This encodes CAISDTGEQFF.

The chain recombines TRBV7-2 with TRBJ1-2; no clear D gene. This CDR3 has 14 residues. The V gene lost 4 bases and the J gene lost 5 bases, with 14 bases spanning the gap. Germline V gene sequence: CDR1 SGHTA, CDR2 FQGNSA. CDR3 nucleotides: TGTGCCAGCAGCTACATGGAGAACCCTTATGGCTACACCTTC. Translated, it gives CASSYMENPYGYTF. Using reference TRBV7-2 and TRBJ1-2 for the parts outside the CDR3, the full variable domain is GAGVSQSPSNKVTEKGKDVELRCDPISGHTALYWYRQSLGQGLEFLIYFQGNSAPDKSGLPSDRFSAERTGGSVSTLTIQRTQQEDSAVYLCASSYMENPYGYTFGSGTRLTVV.

The chain links TRBV11-2 to TRBJ2-3; a weak D match, TRBD1 (5 bases). The CDR3 totals 14 residues. From germline, CDR1 is SGHAT and CDR2 FQNNGV. V was trimmed by 1 base and J by 2 bases, leaving 7 bases between them. DNA of the CDR3: TGTGCCAGCAGCTTAGGGACAAACACAGATACGCAGTATTTT. Encoded protein: CASSLGTNTDTQYF.

The chain uses TRBV27 and TRBJ2-7; D is undetermined. CDR1 and CDR2 (germline): MNHEY, SMNVEV (reference sequence). Trimming pared 0 bases from V and 3 bases from J, leaving 9 bases between. This CDR3 has 14 amino acids. The CDR3 region is CASSLSSTVYEQYF. DNA of the CDR3: TGTGCCAGCAGTTTATCCTCTACCGTCTACGAGCAGTACTTC.

The genes are TRBV20-1 and TRBJ1-2; perhaps TRBD1 as D (6 bases). Germline CDR1 DFQATT, CDR2 SNEGSKA (reference sequence). The ends were cut back, 3 bases at V and 3 bases at J, with 11 bases in the middle. This CDR3 contains 13 residues. In nucleotides, the CDR3 is TGCAGTGCTAGTCCGACAGGCGACTATGGCTACACCTTC. Translation gives CSASPTGDYGYTF.

The count of this clone is one. The V and J genes are TRBV30 and TRBJ1-1, with 8 bases matching TRBD1. Germline trimming cut 3 bases from V and 5 bases from J; bases unmatched to any gene: 5. Per the germline V gene, CDR1 is GTSNPN and CDR2 is SVGIG (reference sequence). The CDR3 totals 13 residues. CDR3 in amino acids: CAWSGDRRTEAFF. The DNA for the CDR3 is TGTGCCTGGAGCGGGGACAGGCGAACTGAAGCTTTCTTT.

V gene TRBV11-2 combines with J gene TRBJ2-5, with TRBD2 identical over 12 bases. The CDR3 has 18 residues. Looked up from germline, CDR1 is SGHAT and CDR2 is FQNNGV. V shed 4 bases and J 4 bases; nucleotides not matched to a gene: 13. The DNA for the CDR3 is TGTGCCAGCAGCTCTCGTCGGGAGCGACTAGCGGGGGCAGAGACCCAGTACTTC. Amino acids: CASSSRRERLAGAETQYF.

V and J are TRBV6-5 and TRBJ2-1; 9 nucleotides agree with TRBD2. V shed 3 bases and J 15 bases; nucleotides not matched to a gene: 3. Germline CDR1 reads MNHEY; CDR2 reads SVGAGI. The CDR3 is 11 amino acids. The CDR3 reads CASSYGSGRFF. In DNA form, the CDR3 reads TGTGCCAGCAGTTATGGTAGCGGGAGGTTCTTC.

The V gene is TRBV7-6, the J gene TRBJ2-7; D possibly corresponds to TRBD1 (5 bases). V shed 0 bases and J shed 2 bases, with 14 bases lying between them. Germline values: CDR1 SGHVS, CDR2 FNYEAQ. This CDR3 contains 16 residues. The CDR3 DNA reads as TGTGCCAGCAGCTTAGCCCGAGACAGAAGACCCTACGAGCAGTACTTC. Residues: CASSLARDRRPYEQYF.

V gene TRBV9 combines with J gene TRBJ2-5; 12 bases map to TRBD2. After removal of 4 bases from V and 1 base from J, the junction contained 5 bases not matched to a gene. Germline V gene lookup returns CDR1 SGDLS and CDR2 YYNGEE. The CDR3 is made up of 16 amino acids. CDR3 in DNA: TGTGCCAGCAGCCAGGGACTAGCGGGCCGCCAAGAGACCCAGTACTTC. Translation gives CASSQGLAGRQETQYF. The whole variable domain, filled in from reference TRBV9 and TRBJ2-5, reads DSGVTQTPKHLITATGQRVTLRCSPRSGDLSVYWYQQSLDQGLQFLIQYYNGEERAKGNILERFSAQQFPDLHSELNLSSLELGDSALYFCASSQGLAGRQETQYFGPGTRLLVL.

This chain's CDR3 is CASSPRDREGYGYTF. The CDR3, as DNA: TGTGCCAGCAGTCCCCGGGACAGGGAAGGCTATGGCTACACCTTC. The chain carries TRBV6-6 and TRBJ1-2; 9 bases map to TRBD1. Germline CDR1 and CDR2: MNHNY and SVGAGI (reference sequence). The V gene end was trimmed by 5 bases and the J gene end by 4 bases; junction bases not matched to a gene: 8. The CDR3 consists of 15 residues.

This clone was seen only once. V and J are TRBV27 and TRBJ1-5, with 7 bases lining up with TRBD1. The V gene end was trimmed by 3 bases and the J gene end by 0 bases; junction bases not matched to a gene: 8. Per germline, CDR1 MNHEY and CDR2 SMNVEV (reference sequence). CDR3 length equals 17 residues. For the CDR3, the DNA is TGTGCCAGCAGTTTCGCCCCAGGGGGGAATAGCAATCAGCCCCAGCATTTT. This sequence encodes CASSFAPGGNSNQPQHF.

The table lists this clone with many counts. The chain uses TRBV5-1 and TRBJ2-1, with D perhaps matching TRBD2 (7 bases). The CDR3 contains 16 residues. From germline, CDR1 is SGHRS and CDR2 YFSETQ. Trimming removed 0 bases at V and 6 bases at J, with 16 bases between. CDR3: CASSLAIGGAPNEQFF. The CDR3 DNA follows: TGCGCCAGCAGCTTGGCGATAGGGGGGGCCCCCAATGAGCAGTTCTTC.

The rearrangement links TRBV5-1 to TRBJ1-5; a possible D gene is TRBD1 (6 bases). V lost 5 bases to trimming and J lost 9 bases, with 15 bases between them. The CDR3 is made up of 13 amino acids. CDR1 SGHRS and CDR2 YFSETQ come from the germline V gene. The chain's CDR3 is CASSYTRGGPQHF. CDR3 nucleotides: TGCGCCAGCAGTTATACCAGGGGCGGGCCCCAGCATTTT.

This clone was seen only once. The CDR3 reads CASSTRDFSGNTIYF. CDR3 nucleotides: TGTGCCAGCAGCACCCGGGACTTTTCTGGAAACACCATATATTTT. The chain couples TRBV9 to TRBJ1-3; possibly TRBD1 for D (5 bases). CDR3 length: 15 amino acids. CDR1 and CDR2 from the germline V gene are SGDLS and YYNGEE. The V and J ends lost 4 bases and 1 base respectively, with 12 bases between them.

The gene calls are TRBV10-2 and TRBJ2-7; D perhaps matches TRBD1 (5 bases). Germline CDR1 and CDR2: WSHSY and SAAADI. This CDR3 has 12 residues. With 3 bases removed from V and 3 bases from J, the gap between germline ends came to 6 bases. The CDR3 coding sequence is TGCGCCAGCAGTGAACAGGACTACGAGCAGTACTTC. Protein sequence: CASSEQDYEQYF.

The V call is TRBV5-1, the J call TRBJ1-1; no firm D call. The germline gives CDR1 SGHRS, CDR2 YFSETQ. The V end lost 2 bases, the J end lost 0 bases, and 8 bases lay between the germline ends. The CDR3 is 14 amino acids. CDR3 bases: TGCGCCAGCAGCTTAGGTAGCCTGAACACTGAAGCTTTCTTT. The encoded protein is CASSLGSLNTEAFF.